What follows are 2 T cell receptor beta chains derived from one specimen sequenced in a study of blood T cell repertoires in COVID-19. Repertoires were generated with immunoSEQ multiplex PCR, while TCRdb's copy carries only in-frame clones and drops some. This sample carries 80,000 to 100,000 clones, about 90% of them seen once, and the ten largest clones take around 1.8%. Sequences were obtained from peripheral blood. These receptors came from a human donor with active COVID-19. The donor label of this sample is uncertain.

This rearrangement joins TRBV10-3 to TRBJ1-3; D gene unclear. The CDR3 loop spans 16 amino acids. The germline gives CDR1 ENHRY, CDR2 SYGVKD. V was trimmed by 5 bases and J by 0 bases, leaving 14 bases between them. The CDR3 sequence is CAISPTRRDSGNTIYF. In nucleotides, the CDR3 is TGTGCCATCAGTCCCACCCGACGGGACTCTGGAAACACCATATATTTT.

The V gene is TRBV4-3, the J gene TRBJ1-3; TRBD1 aligns across 9 bases. This CDR3 is built from 16 residues. The V gene end was trimmed by 0 bases and the J gene end by 4 bases; junction bases not matched to a gene: 4. The germline V gene encodes CDR1 LGHNA and CDR2 YSLEER. The CDR3 reads CASSQDTGGSGNTIYF. The CDR3 DNA reads TGCGCCAGCAGCCAAGATACAGGGGGCTCAGGAAACACCATATATTTT.